What follows are 32 T cell receptor beta chains derived from one specimen sequenced in a study of blood T cell repertoires in COVID-19. Generated by immunoSEQ multiplex PCR, the TCRdb table keeps only in-frame clones and is missing some. Here the sample spans around 250,000 clones, over 80% being singletons. The sequenced sample was PBMCs or T cells enriched from blood (not recorded which). These receptors originate from a woman aged 40 to 55 who had been exposed to COVID-19.

This clone has only one observation. The chain employs TRBV28 and TRBJ1-2; TRBD1 matches at 8 bases. Germline V CDR1 and CDR2: MDHEN, SYDVKM. The CDR3 extends over 13 amino acids. The V gene end was trimmed by 7 bases and the J gene end by 5 bases; junction bases not matched to a gene: 6. The CDR3 loop is CASKDRDQYGYTF. The CDR3, as DNA: TGTGCCAGCAAGGACAGGGATCAATATGGCTACACCTTC.

The chain recombines TRBV2 with TRBJ2-1, with D hard to call. Germline-derived CDR1 and CDR2 are SNHLY and FYNNEI. Trimming pared 3 bases from V and 9 bases from J, leaving 9 bases between. The CDR3 runs to 12 residues. The CDR3 spells CASSDQVGEQFF. In nucleotides, the CDR3 is TGTGCCAGCAGTGACCAGGTGGGTGAGCAGTTCTTC. Using reference TRBV2 and TRBJ2-1 for the parts outside the CDR3, the full variable domain is EPEVTQTPSHQVTQMGQEVILRCVPISNHLYFYWYRQILGQKVEFLVSFYNNEISEKSEIFDDQFSVERPDGSNFTLKIRSTKLEDSAMYFCASSDQVGEQFFGPGTRLTVL.

The J gene is TRBJ1-3, the V gene TRBV7-2; D may be TRBD1 (5 bases). Germline CDR1 is SGHTA and CDR2 is FQGNSA. The CDR3 spans 15 residues. V was pared by 6 bases and J by 2 bases, with 14 bases between. CDR3 DNA sequence: TGTGCCAGCAGTAGGGGAAGGGCTACTGGAAACACCATATATTTT. It translates to CASSRGRATGNTIYF.

The chain employs TRBV5-1 and TRBJ2-7; D gene unclear. V dropped 0 bases and J dropped 4 bases, with 5 bases sitting between them. CDR1 is SGHRS, CDR2 YFSETQ, per germline. The CDR3 contains 12 residues. CDR3 DNA: TGCGCCAGCAGCTTGGCCCCTTACGAGCAGTACTTC. Translating it yields CASSLAPYEQYF.

The J gene is TRBJ1-4, the V gene TRBV4-3; D is unresolved. Trimming took 4 bases from V and 14 from J, leaving 17 bases between them. The CDR3 is made up of 13 amino acids. CDR1 and CDR2 (germline): LGHNA, YSLEER. The DNA for the CDR3 is TGCGCCAGCAGCCCCGAGATAAGCAAGAGGCTGTTTTTT. Translated: CASSPEISKRLFF.

This clone has only one observation. The chain has TRBV5-6 and TRBJ1-1, with D perhaps TRBD1 (5 bases). Trimming removed 6 bases at V and 11 bases at J, with 23 bases between. This CDR3 comprises 14 residues. Germline loops: CDR1 SGHDT, CDR2 YYEEEE. CDR3 sequence: CASTLLRAPRRAFF. Here the CDR3 DNA reads TGTGCCAGCACCCTACTCAGGGCCCCGCGACGGGCTTTCTTT.

The V call is TRBV7-2, the J call TRBJ2-1; D might be TRBD1 (6 bases). Germline V gives CDR1 SGHTA, CDR2 FQGNSA. The ends were cut back, 1 base at V and 5 bases at J, with 12 bases in the middle. This CDR3 region has 15 residues. CDR3 DNA: TGTGCCAGCAGCTTAGGGACAGCCTCAAACAATGAGCAGTTCTTC. This codes for CASSLGTASNNEQFF.

This clone came up once. This chain joins TRBV6-4 and TRBJ2-7; D ambiguous. This CDR3 comprises 12 residues. Germline CDR1 MRHNA, CDR2 SNTAGT. The CDR3: CALSGTAYEQYF. Here the CDR3 DNA reads TGTGCTCTATCCGGTACGGCCTACGAGCAGTACTTC.

The rearrangement joins TRBV7-8 to TRBJ2-7, with D perhaps matching TRBD1 (5 bases). The CDR3 covers 13 residues. Germline V CDR1 and CDR2: SGHVS, FQNEAQ. Trimming removed 4 bases at V and 7 bases at J, with 14 bases between. In nucleotides, the CDR3 is TGTGCCAGCAGCTCGCAGGGTTCGGGTGAGCAGTACGTC. Residues: CASSSQGSGEQYV.

This clone came up a few times. At one boundary the junction diverges from the germline segment, which might be a read error. The V call is TRBV5-1, the J call TRBJ1-5, with 8 positions matching TRBD1. Germline assignment: CDR1 SGHRS and CDR2 YFSETQ. This CDR3 is 16 amino acids long. The CDR3 loop is CASSLLLDRANQPQHF. DNA of the CDR3: TGTGCCAGCAGCTTGCTCTTGGACAGGGCCAATCAGCCCCAGCATTTT.

The chain is built from TRBV2 and TRBJ1-1; 8 bases match TRBD1. J was trimmed by 1 base and V by 8 bases; bases with no gene match: 6. Germline V gene data show CDR1 as SNHLY and CDR2 as FYNNEI. The CDR3 length is 14 residues. CDR3 sequence reads: CASVEDRGNTEAFF. The CDR3 nucleotides are TGTGCCAGCGTGGAAGACAGGGGGAACACTGAAGCTTTCTTT.

This chain joins TRBV4-1 and TRBJ2-1; 11 bases are shared with TRBD2. Trimming removed 2 bases from V and 4 bases from J; junction bases left unmatched: 4. The CDR3 extends over 16 amino acids. The V gene's germline CDR1 is MGHRA and CDR2 YSYEKL. The CDR3 sequence is CASSQQLAGAYNEQFF. For the CDR3, the DNA is TGCGCCAGCAGCCAACAACTAGCGGGGGCGTACAATGAGCAGTTCTTC.

The chain recombines TRBV14 with TRBJ2-3; 12 positions agree with TRBD2. Germline V lookup: CDR1 SGHDN, CDR2 FVKESK. The CDR3 totals 18 residues. V was clipped by 3 bases and J by 0 bases; unmatched bases: 7. This CDR3 is CASSQRGTSGHSTDTQYF. In nucleotides, the CDR3 is TGTGCCAGCAGCCAGAGGGGGACTAGCGGGCATAGCACAGATACGCAGTATTTT.

This clone has only one observation. The chain is built from TRBV27 and TRBJ1-2; TRBD1 is a possible D gene (6 bases). The CDR3 is 12 residues long. Deletions cut 5 bases from V and 8 bases from J, with 12 bases between. Germline V gene data show CDR1 as MNHEY and CDR2 as SMNVEV (reference sequence). Here the CDR3 DNA reads TGTGCCAGCAGTCCACAGGGCTGGGGCTACACCTTC. Translating gives CASSPQGWGYTF.

The rearrangement links TRBV19 to TRBJ2-7, with 9 bases aligning to TRBD1. Trimming took 5 bases from V and 6 from J; bases not matched to a gene: 11. CDR3 length: 15 amino acids. Germline CDR1 LNHDA, CDR2 SQIVND (reference sequence). The CDR3 DNA is TGTGCCAGTAGTGCCTCGGGACAGGGTCTTCGCGAGCAGTACTTC. Translation: CASSASGQGLREQYF.

J is TRBJ2-3 and V is TRBV4-2; D is unclear. This CDR3 is 13 amino acids long. CDR1 is LGHNA, CDR2 YNFKEQ, per germline. Trimming removed 1 base from V and 2 bases from J, with 4 bases in between. This chain's CDR3 is CASSQVSTDTQYF. The CDR3 coding sequence is TGTGCCAGCAGCCAAGTCTCCACAGATACGCAGTATTTT.

The chain carries TRBV9 and TRBJ2-3; TRBD2 matches 7 bases. Germline CDR1 reads SGDLS; CDR2 reads YYNGEE. Trimming cost V 3 bases and J 1 base; bases outside gene matches: 17. This CDR3 has 19 amino acids. DNA of the CDR3: TGTGCCAGCAGCGCGTCCGGACTAGTCCTGAGTGTGGGCACAGATACGCAGTATTTT. The encoded protein is CASSASGLVLSVGTDTQYF.

Here the CDR3 reads CASSLGITIRYTF. As DNA, the CDR3 is TGTGCCAGCAGTTTGGGCATTACGATCCGCTACACCTTC. V is TRBV12-3 or TRBV12-4 and J is TRBJ1-2; D gene unclear. The V end lost 3 bases, the J end lost 9 bases, and 14 bases lay between the germline ends. CDR3 length equals 13 residues.

Written as DNA, the CDR3 is TGTGCCAGCAGCGTAGGGTTTCAGGGCGCCTATGGCTACACCTTC. Translating it yields CASSVGFQGAYGYTF. J is TRBJ1-2 and V is TRBV9, with D perhaps matching TRBD1 (5 bases). V gave up 0 bases and J gave up 4 bases, with 13 bases separating them. The V gene's germline CDR1 is SGDLS and CDR2 YYNGEE. This CDR3 has 15 amino acids.

The chain links TRBV21-1 to TRBJ2-1; TRBD2, the table's D call, lacks a check against the DNA. TRBV21-1 is marked as a pseudogene. The length of the CDR3 is 17 residues. The CDR3 sequence is CASSPSKTSGSSGEQFF. The CDR3 DNA sequence: TGTGCCAGCAGCCCCTCAAAGACTAGCGGGAGTAGTGGTGAGCAGTTCTTC.

The chain carries TRBV19 and TRBJ1-5, with TRBD1 matching over 8 bases. With 5 bases clipped from V and 4 bases from J, the junction kept 7 bases outside the gene matches. Germline lookup yields CDR1 LNHDA and CDR2 SQIVND (reference sequence). The CDR3 contains 15 residues. CDR3 amino acids: CASSFGTGPNQPQHF. CDR3 coding DNA: TGTGCCAGTAGTTTTGGGACAGGCCCTAATCAGCCCCAGCATTTT.

This sequence joins TRBV7-6 and TRBJ2-5; weak D call: TRBD2 (5 bases). The V and J ends lost 1 base and 5 bases respectively, with 14 bases between them. The length of the CDR3 is 15 residues. Per the germline V gene, CDR1 is SGHVS and CDR2 is FNYEAQ. The CDR3 loop reads CASSLVEGLRETQYF. In nucleotides, the CDR3 is TGTGCCAGCAGCTTAGTCGAGGGCCTTCGTGAGACCCAGTACTTC.

The J gene is TRBJ1-1, the V gene TRBV30, with 10 nucleotides matching TRBD1. The length of the CDR3 is 15 residues. With V trimmed by 4 bases and J by 2 bases, 7 bases remained unmatched. Germline V gene lookup returns CDR1 GTSNPN and CDR2 SVGIG (reference sequence). DNA for the CDR3: TGTGCCTGGACCACGGGACAGGGGTTTAACACTGAAGCTTTCTTT. This translates into CAWTTGQGFNTEAFF.

The rearrangement links TRBV7-3 to TRBJ2-7; no clear D. CDR3 length equals 14 residues. V was shortened by 2 bases and J by 0 bases, with 8 bases between the two germline ends. Germline V CDR1 and CDR2: SGHTA, FQGTGA. This CDR3 reads CASSLHQDSYEQYF. Written as DNA, the CDR3 is TGTGCCAGCAGCTTACACCAGGACTCCTACGAGCAGTACTTC.

In the case of this clone: Other DNA sequences from this sample encode an identical CDR3 as well. This sequence joins TRBV9 and TRBJ1-2; TRBD1 might be the D (5 bases). The V and J ends lost 3 bases and 0 bases respectively, with 9 bases between them. CDR1 and CDR2 from the germline V gene are SGDLS and YYNGEE. This CDR3 spans 14 amino acids. The CDR3 sequence: CASSGAGANYGYTF. The CDR3 nucleotides are TGTGCCAGCAGCGGTGCGGGGGCTAACTATGGCTACACCTTC.

The CDR3 bases are TGTGCCAGCAGCCCCGGGACAGGGACGGTTAATGAGCAGTTCTTC. Amino acid sequence: CASSPGTGTVNEQFF. This chain joins TRBV6-2 or TRBV6-3 and TRBJ2-1, with 9 bases identical to TRBD1. This CDR3 has 15 amino acids. V was pared by 6 bases and J by 7 bases, with 10 bases of the junction left unmatched. CDR1 and CDR2 (germline): MNHEY, SVGEGT.

The chain carries TRBV6-5 and TRBJ1-4; no clear D gene. CDR3 length equals 14 residues. Trimming stripped 6 bases from V and 5 bases from J, with 13 bases between. The germline CDR1 and CDR2 sequences are MNHEY and SVGAGI. The CDR3 spells CASRSRQTNEKLFF. The CDR3, as DNA: TGTGCCAGCAGAAGCAGGCAGACAAATGAAAAACTGTTTTTT.

V and J are TRBV2 and TRBJ2-3; D is unclear. Per germline, CDR1 SNHLY and CDR2 FYNNEI. The germline V and J ends were trimmed by 5 bases and 2 bases, with 5 bases remaining between them. The CDR3 has 12 amino acids. The CDR3 reads CASSQSTDTQYF. The CDR3 DNA follows: TGTGCCAGCAGTCAGTCCACAGATACGCAGTATTTT.

As regards this clone: At one of its ends the junction is not consistent with the germline gene, which may arise from a read error. This chain joins TRBV7-2 and TRBJ2-2, with 12 bases identical to TRBD2. This CDR3 has 15 amino acids. The germline V gene has CDR1 SGHTA and CDR2 FQGNSA. The CDR3 coding sequence is TGTGCCAGCAGCCTAGCGGGAGGGGCCACCGGGGAGCTGTTTTTT. It encodes CASSLAGGATGELFF.

This chain connects TRBV30 to TRBJ1-5; no clear D gene. Germline CDR1 and CDR2: GTSNPN and SVGIG (reference sequence). The CDR3 sequence is 13 residues long. Deletions cut 7 bases from V and 0 bases from J, with 10 bases between. The chain's CDR3 is CAFSEDSNQPQHF. DNA for the CDR3: TGTGCCTTCTCAGAAGATAGCAATCAGCCCCAGCATTTT.

This chain uses TRBV6-5 with TRBJ1-6; D is ambiguous. Trimming cost V 5 bases and J 5 bases, with 10 bases left between them. This CDR3 has 14 amino acids. CDR1 is MNHEY and CDR2 is SVGAGI in the germline V gene. The CDR3 DNA sequence: TGTGCCAGCAGTCAGATACAAGATAATTCACCCCTCCACTTT. It codes for CASSQIQDNSPLHF.

The chain has TRBV7-2 and TRBJ2-7, with 12 bases lining up with TRBD2. The CDR3 loop spans 15 amino acids. V trimming: 5 bases; J trimming: 4 bases; junction bases outside the gene matches: 6. The V gene's germline CDR1 is SGHTA and CDR2 FQGNSA. CDR3 DNA: TGTGCCAGCAGCGGACTAGCGGGGACCCTTTACGAGCAGTACTTC. Amino acids: CASSGLAGTLYEQYF.